Following are 3 T cell receptor beta chains from one sample sequenced in a study of T-cell reconstitution after alpha-beta-depleted transplantation in children. The TCRbeta library incorporated unique molecular identifiers. TCRdb fed the PCR reads into MiXCR, producing one record per CDR3 protein. The repertoire holds about 580,000 distinct CDR3 sequences, with around 23% as singletons. Sample: PBMCs, mostly from graft donor cells, taken 360 days after TCRalphabeta/CD19-depleted stem cell transplant. The receptors shown here come from a boy younger than two who had a stem cell transplant for acute myeloid leukemia, so the T cells may come from the graft donor.

This clonotype was counted at least ten times. The chain carries TRBV20-1 and TRBJ1-2; 8 bases map to TRBD1. The germline CDR1 and CDR2 sequences are DFQATT and SNEGSKA (reference sequence). CDR3 length: 15 amino acids. V trimming: 7 bases; J trimming: 0 bases; junction bases outside the gene matches: 10. CDR3 region: CSVHDRGESNYGYTF. The CDR3 DNA reads TGCAGTGTCCATGACAGGGGAGAATCTAACTATGGCTACACCTTC.

At least ten counts were recorded for this clonotype. The V call is TRBV12-3 or TRBV12-4, the J call TRBJ2-5; 12 bases align to TRBD2. The CDR3 covers 14 residues. V shed 6 bases, J shed 7 bases, and the junction held 6 bases outside the gene matches. As DNA, the CDR3 is TGTGCCAGCAGGACTAGCGGGGGCTTCGGGACCCAGTACTTC. It specifies CASRTSGGFGTQYF.

This clonotype was seen more than once but under ten times. The rearrangement uses TRBV2 and TRBJ2-3; 11 bases fit TRBD2. This CDR3 spans 15 amino acids. CDR1 and CDR2 (germline): SNHLY, FYNNEI. Trimming at V came to 3 bases and at J to 6 bases, leaving 5 bases not matched to a gene. CDR3 in DNA: TGTGCCAGCAGTGAGGCTAGCGGGGGGTTTGATACGCAGTATTTT. It yields the protein CASSEASGGFDTQYF.